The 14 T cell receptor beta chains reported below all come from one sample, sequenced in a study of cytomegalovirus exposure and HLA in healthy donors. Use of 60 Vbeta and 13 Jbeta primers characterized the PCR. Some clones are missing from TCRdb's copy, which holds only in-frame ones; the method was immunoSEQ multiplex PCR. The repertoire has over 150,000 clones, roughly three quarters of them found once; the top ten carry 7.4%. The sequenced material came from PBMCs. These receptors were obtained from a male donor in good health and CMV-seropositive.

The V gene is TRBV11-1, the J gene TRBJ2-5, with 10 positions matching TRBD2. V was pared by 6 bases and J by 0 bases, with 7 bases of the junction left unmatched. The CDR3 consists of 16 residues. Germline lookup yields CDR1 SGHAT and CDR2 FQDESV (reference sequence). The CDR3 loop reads CASSYLAGEHQETQYF. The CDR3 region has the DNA TGTGCCAGCAGTTACCTAGCGGGGGAACACCAAGAGACCCAGTACTTC.

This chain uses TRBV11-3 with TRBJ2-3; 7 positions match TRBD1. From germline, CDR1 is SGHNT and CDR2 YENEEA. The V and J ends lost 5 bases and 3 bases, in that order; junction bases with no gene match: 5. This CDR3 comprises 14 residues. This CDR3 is CASSHGQATDTQYF. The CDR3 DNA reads TGTGCCAGCAGCCACGGACAGGCAACAGATACGCAGTATTTT.

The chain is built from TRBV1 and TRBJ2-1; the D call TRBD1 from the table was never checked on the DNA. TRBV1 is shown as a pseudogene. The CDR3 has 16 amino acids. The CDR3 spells CTSSQAVQGLNNEQFF. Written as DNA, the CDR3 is TGCACCAGCAGCCAAGCAGTACAGGGATTAAACAATGAGCAGTTCTTC.

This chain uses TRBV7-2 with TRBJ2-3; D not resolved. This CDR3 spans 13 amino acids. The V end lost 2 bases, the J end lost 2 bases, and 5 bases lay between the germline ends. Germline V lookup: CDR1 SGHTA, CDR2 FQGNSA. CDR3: CASSLILTDTQYF. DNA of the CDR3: TGTGCCAGCAGCTTAATTCTCACAGATACGCAGTATTTT.

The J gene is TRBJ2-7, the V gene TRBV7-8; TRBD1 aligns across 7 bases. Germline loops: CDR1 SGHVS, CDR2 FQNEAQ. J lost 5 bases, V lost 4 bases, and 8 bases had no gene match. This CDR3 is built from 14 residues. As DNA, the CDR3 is TGTGCCAGCAGCTCCCACAGGGGAGTTAACGAGCAGTACTTC. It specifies CASSSHRGVNEQYF.

The CDR3 DNA is TGTGCCTGGAGTGTAGGGTGGTCAGGGGGGAATATGAACACTGAAGCTTTCTTT. Protein sequence: CAWSVGWSGGNMNTEAFF. This chain links TRBV30 with TRBJ1-1; 7 positions agree with TRBD1. Germline CDR1 GTSNPN, CDR2 SVGIG (reference sequence). Unmatched junction bases numbered 13, after V lost 0 bases and J lost 0 bases. The CDR3 contains 18 residues.

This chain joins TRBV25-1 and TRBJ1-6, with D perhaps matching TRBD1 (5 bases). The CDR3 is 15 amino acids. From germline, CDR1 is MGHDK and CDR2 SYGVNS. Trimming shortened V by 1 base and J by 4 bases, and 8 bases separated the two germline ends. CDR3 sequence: CASSEFKGYNSPLHF. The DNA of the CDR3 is TGTGCCAGCAGTGAATTTAAGGGGTATAATTCACCCCTCCACTTT.

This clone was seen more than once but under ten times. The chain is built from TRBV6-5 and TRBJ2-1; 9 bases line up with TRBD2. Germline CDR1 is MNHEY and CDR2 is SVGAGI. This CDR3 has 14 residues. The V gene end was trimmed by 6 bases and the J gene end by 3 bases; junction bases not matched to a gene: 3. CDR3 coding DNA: TGTGCCAGCAGGGGCGGGGGGGACTACAATGAGCAGTTCTTC. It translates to CASRGGGDYNEQFF.

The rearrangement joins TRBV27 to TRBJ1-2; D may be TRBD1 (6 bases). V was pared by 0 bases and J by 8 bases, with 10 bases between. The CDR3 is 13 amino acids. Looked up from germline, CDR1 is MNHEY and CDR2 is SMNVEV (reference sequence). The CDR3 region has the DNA TGTGCCAGCAGTTTATCGGGGGCGCGCGGCTACACCTTC. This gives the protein CASSLSGARGYTF.

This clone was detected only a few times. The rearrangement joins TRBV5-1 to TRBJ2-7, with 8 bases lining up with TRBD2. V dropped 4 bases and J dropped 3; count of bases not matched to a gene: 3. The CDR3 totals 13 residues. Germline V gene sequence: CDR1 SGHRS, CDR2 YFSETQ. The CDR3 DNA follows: TGCGCCAGCAGCAGCGGGGGCCACTACGAGCAGTACTTC. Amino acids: CASSSGGHYEQYF.

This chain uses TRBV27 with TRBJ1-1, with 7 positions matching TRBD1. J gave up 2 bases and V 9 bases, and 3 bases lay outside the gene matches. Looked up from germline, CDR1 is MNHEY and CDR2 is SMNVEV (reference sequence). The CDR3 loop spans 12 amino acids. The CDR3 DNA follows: TGTGCCAGGGGACAGAAAAACACTGAAGCTTTCTTT. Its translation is CARGQKNTEAFF.

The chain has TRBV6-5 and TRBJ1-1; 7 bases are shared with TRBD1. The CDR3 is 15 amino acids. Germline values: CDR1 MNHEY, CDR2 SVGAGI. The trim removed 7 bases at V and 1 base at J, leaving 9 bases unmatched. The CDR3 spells CASIPEGAPNTEAFF. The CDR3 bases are TGTGCCAGCATCCCCGAGGGGGCGCCGAACACTGAAGCTTTCTTT.

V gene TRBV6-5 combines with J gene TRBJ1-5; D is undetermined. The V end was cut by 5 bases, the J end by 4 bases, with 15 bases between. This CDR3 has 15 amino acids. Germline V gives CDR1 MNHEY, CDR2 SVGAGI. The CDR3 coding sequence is TGTGCCAGCAGTGGGAGGGAGATCGGGAATCAGCCCCAGCATTTT. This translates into CASSGREIGNQPQHF.

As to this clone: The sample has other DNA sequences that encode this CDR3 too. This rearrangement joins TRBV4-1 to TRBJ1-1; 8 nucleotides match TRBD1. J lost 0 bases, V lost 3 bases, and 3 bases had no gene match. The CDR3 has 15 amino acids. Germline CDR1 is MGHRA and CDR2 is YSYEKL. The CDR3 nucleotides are TGCGCCAGCAGCCATAGGACAGGGCTGAACACTGAAGCTTTCTTT. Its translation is CASSHRTGLNTEAFF.